These T cell receptor beta chains were read from a single sample in a study of breast tumors, draining lymph nodes, adjacent tissues. In TCRdb, the multiplex PCR reads were re-called with MiXCR into one record per CDR3 protein. Among around 250,000 distinct CDR3 sequences, nearly 35% were seen once, and the ten largest hold 3% to 4%. The sample comprised axillary lymph node tissue. The receptors stem from a female donor with breast cancer. Some clones in this sample may be carry-over from other donors' samples. Both conserved end residues are part of each CDR3. A D gene is named only where the DNA matches it firmly. Rows may omit the clone size; those that give it use once, few, many or a size class.

CDR3,DNA,size,J,V,D
CASSPGQGSNQPQHF,TGTGCCAGCTCACCAGGACAGGGAAGCAATCAGCCCCAGCATTTT,many,TRBJ1-5,TRBV18,TRBD1
CATEGARNEQFF,TGTGCTACCGAGGGGGCGAGGAATGAGCAGTTCTTC,many,TRBJ2-1,TRBV12-3/TRBV12-4,TRBD1
CSAQGAVHRGEQYF,TGCAGTGCCCAGGGGGCGGTCCATCGTGGCGAGCAGTACTTC,many,TRBJ2-7,TRBV20-1,TRBD1
CASRTAEETQYF,TGTGCCAGCCGGACTGCTGAAGAGACCCAGTACTTC,many,TRBJ2-5,TRBV2,NA
CASGFVLRRVSDNEQFF,TGTGCTAGTGGTTTCGTACTGAGGAGGGTTTCGGACAATGAGCAGTTCTTC,NA,TRBJ2-1,TRBV12-5,NA
CASSPGGYNEQFF,TGTGCCAGCAGCCCCGGAGGGTACAATGAGCAGTTCTTC,many,TRBJ2-1,TRBV11-3,NA
CASSIGGGPGEQYF,TGTGCCAGTAGTATCGGGGGGGGGCCAGGTGAGCAGTATTTT,NA,TRBJ2-3,TRBV19,TRBD2
CARRGGESSGNTIYF,TGTGCCCGCCGAGGGGGGGAGAGCTCTGGAAACACCATATATTTT,NA,TRBJ1-3,TRBV7-2,NA
CASSRRLAGESNEQFF,TGTGCCAGCAGCCGCCGACTAGCGGGAGAAAGCAATGAGCAGTTCTTC,few,TRBJ2-1,TRBV5-6,TRBD2
CSAIAGTVSGNTIYF,TGCAGTGCTATTGCGGGGACCGTCTCTGGAAACACCATATATTTT,once,TRBJ1-3,TRBV20-1,NA
CASRTTGIYGYTF,TGTGCCAGCAGAACCACAGGGATCTATGGCTACACCTTC,many,TRBJ1-2,TRBV2,NA
CASSHLLQGADTQYF,TGTGCCAGCAGCCATCTACTTCAGGGCGCAGATACGCAGTATTTT,many,TRBJ2-3,TRBV11-2,NA
CASSHLAGYRTGELFF,TGTGCCAGCAGCCACTTAGCCGGGTATCGCACCGGGGAGCTGTTTTTT,many,TRBJ2-2,TRBV7-8,NA
CATSPRTANTEAFF,TGTGCCACCAGCCCCAGGACAGCGAACACTGAAGCTTTCTTT,NA,TRBJ1-1,TRBV15,NA
CASSHLGRDYGYTF,TGTGCCAGCAGTCACCTAGGTCGTGACTATGGCTACACCTTC,few,TRBJ1-2,TRBV6-6,NA
CASSVGYYGYTF,TGTGCCAGCTCCGTGGGCTACTATGGCTACACCTTC,many,TRBJ1-2,TRBV12-3/TRBV12-4,NA
CATSDLAGGHGTDTQYF,TGTGCCACCAGTGATCTCGCGGGGGGACATGGGACAGATACGCAGTATTTT,NA,TRBJ2-3,TRBV24-1,TRBD2
CASSRSGGGYEQYF,TGTGCCAGCAGTCGGAGCGGGGGGGGGTACGAGCAGTACTTC,NA,TRBJ2-7,TRBV7-3,TRBD2
CASSRGRANTGKLFF,TGCGCCAGCAGCCGGGGGCGCGCGAACACCGGGAAGCTGTTTTTT,NA,TRBJ2-2,TRBV4-3,NA
CSVEDRSRAKNIQYF,TGCAGCGTTGAAGATCGGAGCAGGGCCAAAAACATTCAGTACTTC,NA,TRBJ2-4,TRBV29-1,NA
CASSLSSGRLNNEQFF,TGCGCCAGCAGCTTGAGCAGCGGGAGGTTGAACAATGAGCAGTTCTTC,many,TRBJ2-1,TRBV5-1,TRBD2
CSAEDRGLGETQYF,TGCAGTGCTGAAGACAGGGGGTTGGGAGAGACCCAGTACTTC,NA,TRBJ2-5,TRBV20-1,TRBD1
CASSLRQRGYEQYF,TGCGCCAGCAGCTTGCGGCAGCGGGGCTACGAGCAGTACTTC,many,TRBJ2-7,TRBV5-1,TRBD2
CATSQGHPNQPQHF,TGTGCCACCTCCCAAGGACACCCCAATCAGCCCCAGCATTTT,many,TRBJ1-5,TRBV24-1,NA
CASSLAQGFF,TGTGCCAGCAGCCTGGCCCAGGGATTCTTC,few,TRBJ2-1,TRBV5-8,NA
CASSSTGTGSYGYTF,TGCGCCAGCAGCTCCACTGGGACAGGGTCCTATGGCTACACCTTC,NA,TRBJ1-2,TRBV5-1,TRBD1
CASTSGLDVILF,TGTGCCAGCACCTCCGGACTCGACGTTATACTCTTC,NA,TRBJ2-1,TRBV28,NA
CSAGASANTGELFF,TGCAGTGCTGGCGCGAGCGCAAACACCGGGGAGCTGTTTTTT,many,TRBJ2-2,TRBV20-1,NA
CASSTPGLRLAKNIQYF,TGTGCCAGCAGTACACCCGGACTTCGTCTAGCCAAAAACATTCAGTACTTC,NA,TRBJ2-4,TRBV19,NA
CASSFRGEDTQYF,TGTGCCAGCAGTTTTCGGGGGGAAGATACGCAGTATTTT,many,TRBJ2-3,TRBV12-3/TRBV12-4,TRBD2
CASSWGDRGVGRGETQYF,TGCGCCAGCAGCTGGGGGGACAGGGGAGTTGGCCGGGGAGAGACCCAGTACTTC,NA,TRBJ2-5,TRBV5-1,TRBD1
CASSFRVRDYGYTF,TGTGCCAGCAGCTTCCGGGTCAGGGACTATGGCTACACCTTC,NA,TRBJ1-2,TRBV13,NA
CASSLTMSSTDTQYF,TGTGCCAGCAGCTTAACGATGTCTAGCACAGATACGCAGTATTTT,NA,TRBJ2-3,TRBV7-2,NA
CASSTGLGVDTQYF,TGTGCCAGCAGCACGGGACTAGGAGTAGATACGCAGTATTTT,many,TRBJ2-3,TRBV4-2,TRBD2
CSASFGLAGGSEQYF,TGCAGTGCTAGCTTCGGACTAGCGGGGGGGAGCGAGCAGTACTTC,many,TRBJ2-7,TRBV20-1,TRBD2
CASSPKRSPDTDTQYF,TGTGCCAGCAGCCCTAAGCGGAGCCCTGACACAGATACGCAGTATTTT,few,TRBJ2-3,TRBV5-4,NA
CASSAGTRAYEQYF,TGTGCCAGCAGCGCCGGGACTAGGGCCTACGAGCAGTACTTC,many,TRBJ2-7,TRBV9,TRBD2
CASSYRGRDSPLHF,TGTGCCAGCAGCTACAGGGGTCGGGATTCACCCCTCCACTTT,many,TRBJ1-6,TRBV5-8,TRBD1
CASSLDRGGETQYF,TGTGCCAGCAGCTTAGACAGGGGAGGGGAGACCCAGTACTTC,many,TRBJ2-5,TRBV11-2,NA
CASSSAGAGNTIYF,TGTGCCAGCAGCTCGGCAGGGGCTGGAAACACCATATATTTT,many,TRBJ1-3,TRBV9,NA
CASSLSSGRAGYEQYF,TGTGCCAGCAGCTTGTCTAGCGGGAGGGCAGGCTACGAGCAGTACTTC,few,TRBJ2-7,TRBV5-8,TRBD2
CASRKMGLADNEQFF,TGTGCCAGCAGGAAAATGGGACTAGCGGACAATGAGCAGTTCTTC,few,TRBJ2-1,TRBV28,TRBD2
CASTDPGVREQYF,TGTGCCAGCACTGACCCGGGGGTACGCGAGCAGTACTTC,few,TRBJ2-7,TRBV28,NA
CASSYLLAGGLNEQYF,TGTGCCAGCAGCTACCTACTAGCGGGGGGGCTTAATGAGCAGTACTTC,once,TRBJ2-7,TRBV5-4,TRBD2
CASSPGGAAGANVLTF,TGTGCCAGCAGCCCAGGGGGCGCGGCTGGGGCCAACGTCCTGACTTTC,NA,TRBJ2-6,TRBV11-2,TRBD1
CATSDFAENDRTYEQYF,TGTGCCACCAGTGATTTTGCAGAGAACGACAGGACCTACGAGCAGTACTTC,many,TRBJ2-7,TRBV24-1,NA
CASSLGTSAEMWSYNEQFF,TGTGCCAGCAGCTTAGGGACTAGCGCCGAGATGTGGTCCTACAATGAGCAGTTCTTC,NA,TRBJ2-1,TRBV7-9,TRBD2
CASGQGRVSYEQYF,TGTGCCAGCGGCCAGGGGAGGGTCTCCTACGAGCAGTACTTC,many,TRBJ2-7,TRBV11-2,NA
CSAWTALHEKLFF,TGCAGTGCCTGGACAGCTTTACATGAAAAACTGTTTTTT,once,TRBJ1-4,TRBV20-1,NA
CSVGGVGGNTIYF,TGCAGCGTTGGAGGAGTAGGAGGAAACACCATATATTTT,many,TRBJ1-3,TRBV29-1,NA
CASGHTSGRATDTQYF,TGTGCCAGCGGCCATACTAGCGGGAGGGCCACAGATACGCAGTATTTT,few,TRBJ2-3,TRBV6-2/TRBV6-3,TRBD2
CATSGLGQARSPLHF,TGTGCCACCAGCGGGCTAGGACAGGCTAGGTCACCCCTCCACTTT,NA,TRBJ1-6,TRBV15,TRBD1
CASSPMTRPGGF,TGTGCCAGCAGCCCTATGACTCGGCCTGGGGGCTTC,NA,TRBJ2-1,TRBV7-4,NA
CASSPGTSGGLGELFF,TGTGCCAGCAGCCCGGGGACTAGCGGGGGACTCGGGGAGCTGTTTTTT,many,TRBJ2-2,TRBV7-3,TRBD2
CASSLGQGYGNTIYF,TGCGCCAGCAGCTTGGGGCAGGGGTATGGAAACACCATATATTTT,NA,TRBJ1-3,TRBV5-1,NA
CASSPTINEQFF,TGTGCCAGCAGCCCAACCATCAATGAGCAGTTCTTC,many,TRBJ2-1,TRBV7-2,NA
CSARTGTGRGYTF,TGCAGTGCTCGGACCGGGACAGGGCGAGGCTACACTTTC,NA,TRBJ1-2,TRBV20-1,TRBD1